Listed here are 29 T cell receptor beta chains from one sample, sequenced in a study of cytomegalovirus exposure and HLA in healthy donors. A multiplex PCR was run with 60 Vbeta primers and 13 Jbeta primers. Clones were read by immunoSEQ multiplex PCR, and TCRdb kept only the in-frame ones, dropping some. The sample yields roughly 100,000 clones, approximately 76% seen once. Input material: PBMCs. The receptors come from a middle-aged man in good health and CMV-seropositive.

V usage is TRBV5-6 and J usage is TRBJ1-2; 10 bases line up with TRBD1. V lost 6 bases to trimming and J lost 3 bases; unmatched junction nucleotides: 14. The germline gives CDR1 SGHDT, CDR2 YYEEEE. The CDR3 has 17 residues. The DNA for the CDR3 is TGTGCCAGCAACCTCTGGGGGGGACAGGGGTTCGACTATGGCTACACCTTC. Amino acid sequence: CASNLWGGQGFDYGYTF.

The chain couples TRBV5-1 to TRBJ1-2; tentatively, D is TRBD1 (6 bases). CDR1 and CDR2 (germline): SGHRS, YFSETQ. This CDR3 is 16 amino acids long. Trimming removed 0 bases from V and 6 bases from J, with 18 bases in between. CDR3 loop: CASSLGTVGEPNGYTF. The CDR3 DNA follows: TGCGCCAGCAGCTTGGGGACAGTGGGTGAACCTAATGGCTACACCTTC.

V and J are TRBV5-1 and TRBJ2-5; 7 positions agree with TRBD2. V lost 4 bases, J lost 2 bases, and 5 bases stayed unmatched. Per the germline V gene, CDR1 is SGHRS and CDR2 is YFSETQ. The CDR3 sequence is 14 residues long. DNA of the CDR3: TGCGCCAGCAGCACCGGACTAGAACAAGAGACCCAGTACTTC. Residues: CASSTGLEQETQYF.

The chain employs TRBV27 and TRBJ2-1, with D unresolved. The ends were cut back, 7 bases at V and 5 bases at J, with 12 bases in the middle. There are 13 residues in the CDR3. Germline lookup yields CDR1 MNHEY and CDR2 SMNVEV (reference sequence). CDR3 nucleotides: TGTGCCAGCAAAGAGGCGGTAGACAATGAGCAGTTCTTC. Translated, it gives CASKEAVDNEQFF.

The chain employs TRBV7-2 and TRBJ2-5; TRBD2 agrees at 13 bases. Germline CDR1 SGHTA, CDR2 FQGNSA. This CDR3 region has 16 residues. Trimming cost V 2 bases and J 6 bases; bases outside gene matches: 6. The CDR3 is CASSLPGTSGMKTQYF. Here the CDR3 DNA reads TGTGCCAGCAGCTTACCTGGGACTAGCGGGATGAAGACCCAGTACTTC. Variable domain in full (rest from reference TRBV7-2 and TRBJ2-5): GAGVSQSPSNKVTEKGKDVELRCDPISGHTALYWYRQSLGQGLEFLIYFQGNSAPDKSGLPSDRFSAERTGGSVSTLTIQRTQQEDSAVYLCASSLPGTSGMKTQYFGPGTRLLVL.

This clone appeared once. The chain joins TRBV7-2 to TRBJ1-2; 9 nucleotides align to TRBD1. There are 15 residues in the CDR3. J was trimmed by 4 bases and V by 4 bases; bases with no gene match: 7. The germline V gene has CDR1 SGHTA and CDR2 FQGNSA. CDR3 nucleotides: TGTGCCAGCAGCTCCACAGGGGGCTGGGCCTATGGCTACACCTTC. It specifies CASSSTGGWAYGYTF.

The chain employs TRBV29-1 and TRBJ2-7, with 9 bases identical to TRBD2. After removal of 4 bases from V and 7 bases from J, the junction contained 11 bases not matched to a gene. This CDR3 is 14 amino acids long. The germline CDR1 and CDR2 sequences are SQVTM and ANQGSEA. CDR3 region: CSVALAGYGGEQYF. As DNA, the CDR3 is TGCAGCGTTGCCCTAGCGGGATACGGGGGAGAGCAGTACTTC.

The chain employs TRBV4-1 and TRBJ2-3, with 13 bases lining up with TRBD2. V shed 4 bases and J 5 bases; nucleotides not matched to a gene: 24. Germline values: CDR1 MGHRA, CDR2 YSYEKL. CDR3 length: 22 amino acids. CDR3 residues: CASSRRGEEYTSGRALGDTQYF. The CDR3 nucleotides read TGCGCCAGCAGCCGACGGGGGGAGGAATATACTAGCGGGAGGGCCTTAGGAGATACGCAGTATTTT.

The chain links TRBV29-1 to TRBJ2-7, with 7 bases that match TRBD1. CDR1 and CDR2 (germline): SQVTM, ANQGSEA. There are 13 residues in the CDR3. The J segment lost 0 bases and the V segment lost 1 base, leaving 0 bases of the junction unmatched. As DNA, the CDR3 is TGCAGCGTTGAAGCAGGGGGCTCCTACGAGCAGTACTTC. It yields the protein CSVEAGGSYEQYF.

The rearrangement joins TRBV19 to TRBJ1-5, with a tentative D call TRBD1 (6 bases). Germline V lookup: CDR1 LNHDA, CDR2 SQIVND (reference sequence). CDR3 size: 14 residues. V was cut by 1 base and J by 9 bases, with 13 bases left in between. The CDR3 loop reads CASSIVGGSGPQHF. The CDR3, as DNA: TGTGCCAGTAGTATAGTTGGGGGCTCAGGGCCCCAGCATTTT.

J is TRBJ2-7 and V is TRBV11-2; 7 positions agree with TRBD1. V dropped 4 bases and J dropped 6; count of bases not matched to a gene: 6. Germline-derived CDR1 and CDR2 are SGHAT and FQNNGV. The CDR3 runs to 13 residues. The CDR3 sequence: CASSSRDSLEQYF. As DNA, the CDR3 is TGTGCCAGCAGCTCCCGGGACAGCCTCGAGCAGTACTTC.

J is TRBJ2-1 and V is TRBV6-5, with a possible D match to TRBD1 (5 bases). The germline V gene encodes CDR1 MNHEY and CDR2 SVGAGI. V was trimmed by 6 bases and J by 15 bases, leaving 18 bases between them. The CDR3 covers 12 residues. This CDR3 is CASRATLDSLFF. The CDR3 DNA sequence: TGTGCCAGCAGGGCCACTCTAGACAGCCTGTTCTTC.

V and J are TRBV28 and TRBJ2-7, with 7 bases that match TRBD2. Germline V gene sequence: CDR1 MDHEN, CDR2 SYDVKM. The CDR3 has 15 amino acids. V was clipped by 6 bases and J by 2 bases; unmatched bases: 10. CDR3 sequence: CASSTTGEGTYEQYF. The CDR3 coding sequence is TGTGCCAGCAGCACCACCGGGGAGGGGACCTACGAGCAGTACTTC.

The chain joins TRBV7-8 to TRBJ2-7, with D possibly being TRBD1 (6 bases). CDR1 is SGHVS, CDR2 FQNEAQ, per germline. V lost 2 bases and J lost 4, with 24 bases in between. The CDR3 is made up of 18 amino acids. This CDR3 reads CASSLWGQGIPLIYEQYF. The CDR3, as DNA: TGTGCCAGCAGCTTATGGGGGCAGGGAATACCCCTAATATACGAGCAGTACTTC. The full variable domain, completed using reference TRBV7-8 and TRBJ2-7, is GAGVSQSPRYKVAKRGQDVALRCDPISGHVSLFWYQQALGQGPEFLTYFQNEAQLDKSGLPSDRFFAERPEGSVSTLKIQRTQQEDSAVYLCASSLWGQGIPLIYEQYFGPGTRLTVT.

The chain uses TRBV28 and TRBJ2-3, with 11 nucleotides matching TRBD2. Germline CDR1 and CDR2: MDHEN and SYDVKM. V dropped 10 bases and J dropped 2; count of bases not matched to a gene: 14. CDR3 size: 17 residues. In DNA form, the CDR3 reads TGTGCCATCACCGGGCTAGCGGGAGGAGAGCCCACAGATACGCAGTATTTT. Residues: CAITGLAGGEPTDTQYF. The entire variable domain, with the rest obtained from reference TRBV28 and TRBJ2-3, is as follows: DVKVTQSSRYLVKRTGEKVFLECVQDMDHENMFWYRQDPGLGLRLIYFSYDVKMKEKGDIPEGYSVSREKKERFSLILESASTNQTSMYLCAITGLAGGEPTDTQYFGPGTRLTVL.

This clone was seen a few times. The rearrangement links TRBV20-1 to TRBJ2-1, with D possibly being TRBD1 (5 bases). V shed 6 bases and J shed 4 bases, with 7 bases lying between them. Germline lookup yields CDR1 DFQATT and CDR2 SNEGSKA (reference sequence). The CDR3 covers 11 residues. CDR3 bases: TGCAGTGCAGGGGATTACAATGAGCAGTTCTTC. It specifies CSAGDYNEQFF.

The rearrangement uses TRBV7-8 and TRBJ1-4; D possibly corresponds to TRBD1 (6 bases). CDR1 is SGHVS and CDR2 is FQNEAQ in the germline V gene. CDR3 length: 15 amino acids. Trimming removed 4 bases at V and 10 bases at J, with 19 bases between. The CDR3 nucleotides read TGTGCCAGCAGCTCCCGGGAGGGGGGCGAAGGAAAACTGTTTTTT. It translates to CASSSREGGEGKLFF.

This clone was observed a handful of times. This chain uses TRBV7-2 with TRBJ2-3; no firm D call. V was shortened by 1 base and J by 6 bases, with 11 bases between the two germline ends. Germline-derived CDR1 and CDR2 are SGHTA and FQGNSA. The length of the CDR3 is 14 residues. In DNA, the CDR3 is TGTGCCAGCAGCTTAGAGGCCGCGGATGATACGCAGTATTTT. Translated: CASSLEAADDTQYF.

This sequence joins TRBV5-6 and TRBJ2-2; TRBD2 agrees at 7 bases. The CDR3 is 17 residues long. The ends lost 2 bases at V and 0 bases at J; junction bases unmatched: 7. Per germline, CDR1 SGHDT and CDR2 YYEEEE. The CDR3 spells CASSFPLSGANTGELFF. The CDR3 nucleotides are TGTGCCAGCAGCTTCCCCCTGAGCGGGGCGAACACCGGGGAGCTGTTTTTT.

This sequence joins TRBV5-5 and TRBJ1-3, with 9 bases aligning to TRBD1. CDR1 is SGHKS and CDR2 is YYEKEE in the germline V gene (reference sequence). The CDR3 runs to 19 residues. The J segment lost 0 bases and the V segment lost 0 bases, leaving 10 bases of the junction unmatched. CDR3 sequence (DNA): TGTGCCAGCAGCTTGGCGAGGGGACAGGGAACCCTCTCTGGAAACACCATATATTTT. Amino acid sequence: CASSLARGQGTLSGNTIYF. Full variable domain (missing parts from reference TRBV5-5 and TRBJ1-3): DAGVTQSPTHLIKTRGQQVTLRCSPISGHKSVSWYQQVLGQGPQFIFQYYEKEERGRGNFPDRFSARQFPNYSSELNVNALLLGDSALYLCASSLARGQGTLSGNTIYFGEGSWLTVV.

The genes are TRBV28 and TRBJ1-1; D remains ambiguous. Trimming took 6 bases from V and 5 from J, leaving 10 bases between them. The CDR3 is 12 amino acids. Germline assignment: CDR1 MDHEN and CDR2 SYDVKM. The CDR3 sequence is CASSSGLTEAFF. The CDR3 DNA sequence: TGTGCCAGCAGCTCCGGGTTGACTGAAGCTTTCTTT.

The chain couples TRBV6-1 to TRBJ1-2; D call uncertain. The V gene's germline CDR1 is MNHNS and CDR2 SASEGT. Trimming took off 7 bases at V and 0 bases at J, with 9 bases between the two ends. There are 13 residues in the CDR3. In nucleotides, the CDR3 is TGTGCCAGCATAGTCGGAGCTAACTATGGCTACACCTTC. It yields the protein CASIVGANYGYTF.

This rearrangement joins TRBV5-6 to TRBJ1-6; 9 bases are shared with TRBD1. Trimming removed 0 bases from V and 7 bases from J; junction bases left unmatched: 5. Germline-derived CDR1 and CDR2 are SGHDT and YYEEEE. The length of the CDR3 is 16 residues. DNA of the CDR3: TGTGCCAGCAGCTTGGCTACAGGGGGCGGAAATTCACCCCTCCACTTT. Residues: CASSLATGGGNSPLHF. The entire variable domain, with the rest obtained from reference TRBV5-6 and TRBJ1-6, is as follows: DAGVTQSPTHLIKTRGQQVTLRCSPKSGHDTVSWYQQALGQGPQFIFQYYEEEERQRGNFPDRFSGHQFPNYSSELNVNALLLGDSALYLCASSLATGGGNSPLHFGNGTRLTVT.

The chain recombines TRBV7-9 with TRBJ2-6; D is ambiguous. V was shortened by 2 bases and J by 0 bases, with 8 bases between the two germline ends. Looked up from germline, CDR1 is SEHNR and CDR2 is FQNEAQ (reference sequence). This CDR3 is 16 amino acids long. The CDR3 protein is CASSLQVFSGANVLTF. CDR3 nucleotide sequence: TGTGCCAGCAGCTTACAGGTTTTCTCTGGGGCCAACGTCCTGACTTTC.

This clone was recorded many times. This chain connects TRBV18 to TRBJ1-2; the D gene is possibly TRBD1 (5 bases). The CDR3 length is 15 residues. Trimming shortened V by 9 bases and J by 3 bases, and 20 bases separated the two germline ends. Germline CDR1 is KGHSH and CDR2 is LQKENI. CDR3 bases: TGTGCCAGTAATGGGGTAAGGGGCAACGACTATGGCTACACCTTC. It is translated as CASNGVRGNDYGYTF.

This clone has a single count. The rearrangement uses TRBV28 and TRBJ2-7; D is ambiguous. The germline V gene has CDR1 MDHEN and CDR2 SYDVKM. Trimming left V 6 bases short and J 0 bases short, with 15 bases between. This CDR3 contains 15 residues. As DNA, the CDR3 is TGTGCCAGCAGCCCCCTTACTACCAGCTCCTACGAGCAGTACTTC. Protein: CASSPLTTSSYEQYF.

The chain has TRBV28 and TRBJ1-5; D is possibly TRBD1 (5 bases). Looked up from germline, CDR1 is MDHEN and CDR2 is SYDVKM. This CDR3 is 15 amino acids long. Deletions cut 2 bases from V and 1 base from J, with 9 bases between. CDR3 amino acids: CASSLGGGSNQPQHF. In DNA, the CDR3 is TGTGCCAGCAGTTTAGGGGGGGGAAGCAATCAGCCCCAGCATTTT. The full variable domain, completed using reference TRBV28 and TRBJ1-5, is DVKVTQSSRYLVKRTGEKVFLECVQDMDHENMFWYRQDPGLGLRLIYFSYDVKMKEKGDIPEGYSVSREKKERFSLILESASTNQTSMYLCASSLGGGSNQPQHFGDGTRLSIL.

The J gene is TRBJ2-7, the V gene TRBV19; a possible D gene is TRBD1 (5 bases). Germline loops: CDR1 LNHDA, CDR2 SQIVND (reference sequence). The CDR3 is made up of 12 amino acids. V lost 3 bases and J 3 bases, leaving 6 bases between the germline ends. The CDR3 DNA reads TGTGCCAGTAGTATCCAGGGCTACGAGCAGTACTTC. Encoded protein: CASSIQGYEQYF.

The V gene is TRBV7-3, the J gene TRBJ2-2, with 11 bases that match TRBD2. Germline V gene sequence: CDR1 SGHTA, CDR2 FQGTGA. Losses at the gene ends were 2 bases for V and 4 bases for J; bases not matched to a gene: 3. CDR3 length: 16 residues. CDR3 nucleotide sequence: TGTGCCAGCAGCTTAGGGACTAGCGGATCCACCGGGGAGCTGTTTTTT. Its translation: CASSLGTSGSTGELFF.